This paragraph covers one TCR beta chain sequence. The sample holds other DNA sequences that translate to the same CDR3. This sample was taken from a study of blood T cell repertoires in COVID-19. Study-wide context: Acute and convalescent COVID-19 samples came from the United States, Italy and Spain.

This CDR3 has 11 amino acids. Per germline, CDR1 SEHNR and CDR2 FQNEAQ (reference sequence). Between the trimmed V and J ends, which lost 3 bases and 4 bases, there was a span of 3 bases. Profiled with immunoSEQ multiplex PCR; TCRdb holds only in-frame clones, not every one. Among approximately 200,000 clones listed, around 88% were seen once. The chain links TRBV7-9 to TRBJ2-5, with D unclear. The source is a woman younger than 45 with acute or convalescent COVID-19. The specimen was peripheral blood. CDR3 sequence: CASSFGETQYF. CDR3 coding DNA: TGTGCCAGCAGCTTCGGAGAGACCCAGTACTTC. The entire variable domain, with the rest obtained from reference TRBV7-9 and TRBJ2-5, is as follows: DTGVSQNPRHKITKRGQNVTFRCDPISEHNRLYWYRQTLGQGPEFLTYFQNEAQLEKSRLLSDRFSAERPKGSFSTLEIQRTEQGDSAMYLCASSFGETQYFGPGTRLLVL.